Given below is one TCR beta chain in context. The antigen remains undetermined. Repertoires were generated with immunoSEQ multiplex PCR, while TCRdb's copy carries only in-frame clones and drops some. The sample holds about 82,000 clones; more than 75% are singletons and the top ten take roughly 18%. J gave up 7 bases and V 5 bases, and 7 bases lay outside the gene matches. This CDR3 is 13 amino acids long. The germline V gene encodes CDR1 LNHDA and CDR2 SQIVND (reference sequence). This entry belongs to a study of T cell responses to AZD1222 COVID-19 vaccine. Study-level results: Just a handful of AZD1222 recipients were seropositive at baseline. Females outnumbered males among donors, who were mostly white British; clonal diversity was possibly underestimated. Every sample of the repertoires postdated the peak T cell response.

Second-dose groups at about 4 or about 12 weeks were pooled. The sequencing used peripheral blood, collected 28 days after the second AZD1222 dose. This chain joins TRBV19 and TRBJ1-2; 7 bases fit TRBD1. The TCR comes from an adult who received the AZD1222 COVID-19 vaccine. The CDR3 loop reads CASSSPGTAGYTF. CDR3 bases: TGTGCCAGTAGTTCCCCCGGGACAGCTGGCTACACCTTC.